This entry describes one T cell receptor (beta chain). What it binds is unknown. An end of the junction differs from the germline gene, which may be a read error. TCRdb ran MiXCR on the RT-PCR reads and lists one entry per CDR3 protein. The table lists under 20,000 distinct CDR3 sequences, approximately 70% of them singletons. The data are from a study of yellow fever vaccine responses in identical twins. Findings and caveats of the study: Twins' vaccine T cell response reportedly seemed partly convergent, partly personalized.

The CDR3 is made up of 15 amino acids. In germline, CDR1 is KGHSH, CDR2 LQKENI. This specimen was T cells from blood (PBMCs), unsorted or a sorted subset (not recorded which), taken before or after yellow fever vaccination (not recorded which). This TCR was sampled from a young woman who received the yellow fever vaccine. This chain links TRBV18 with TRBJ1-1; D ambiguous. The CDR3 nucleotides are TGTGCCAGCCCACCACGCGGGCAGCAGAACACTGAAGCTTTCTTT. Translated: CASPPRGQQNTEAFF. Based on the CDR3 plus reference TRBV18 and TRBJ1-1, the full variable domain is NAGVMQNPRHLVRRRGQEARLRCSPMKGHSHVYWYRQLPEEGLKFMVYLQKENIIDESGMPKERFSAEFPKEGPSILRIQQVVRGDSAAYFCASPPRGQQNTEAFFGQGTRLTVV.